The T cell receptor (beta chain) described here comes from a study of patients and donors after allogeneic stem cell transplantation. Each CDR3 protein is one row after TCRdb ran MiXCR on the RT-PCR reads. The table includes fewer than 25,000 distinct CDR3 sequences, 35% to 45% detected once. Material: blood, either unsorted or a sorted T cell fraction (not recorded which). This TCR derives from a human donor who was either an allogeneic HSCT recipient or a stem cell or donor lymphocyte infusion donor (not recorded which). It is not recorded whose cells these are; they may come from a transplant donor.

This CDR3 is CASSYGRSHYGYTF. The DNA for the CDR3 is TGTGCCAGCAGTTACGGCAGGAGCCACTATGGCTACACCTTC. This chain uses TRBV6-5 with TRBJ1-2; no definite D call. Deletions cut 2 bases from V and 3 bases from J, with 10 bases between. Germline CDR1 reads MNHEY; CDR2 reads SVGAGI. The CDR3 is made up of 14 amino acids.